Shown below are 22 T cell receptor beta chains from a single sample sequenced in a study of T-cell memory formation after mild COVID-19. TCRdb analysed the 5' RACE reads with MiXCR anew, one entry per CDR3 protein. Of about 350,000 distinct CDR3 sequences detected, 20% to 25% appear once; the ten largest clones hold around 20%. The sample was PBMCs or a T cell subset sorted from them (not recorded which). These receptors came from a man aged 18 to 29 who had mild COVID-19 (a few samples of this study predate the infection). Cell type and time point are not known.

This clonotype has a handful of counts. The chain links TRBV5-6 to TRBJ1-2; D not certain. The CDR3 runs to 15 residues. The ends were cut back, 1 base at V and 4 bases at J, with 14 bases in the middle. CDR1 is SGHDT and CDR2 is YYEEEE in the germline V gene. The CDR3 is CASSLKLAASYGYTF. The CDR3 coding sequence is TGTGCCAGCAGCTTGAAGTTGGCGGCGAGCTATGGCTACACCTTC.

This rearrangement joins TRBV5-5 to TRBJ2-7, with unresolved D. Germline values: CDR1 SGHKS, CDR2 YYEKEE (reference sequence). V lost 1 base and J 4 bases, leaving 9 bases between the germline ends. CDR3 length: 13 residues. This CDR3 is CASSLTQMYEQYV. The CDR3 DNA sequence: TGTGCCAGCAGCTTGACACAGATGTACGAGCAGTACGTC.

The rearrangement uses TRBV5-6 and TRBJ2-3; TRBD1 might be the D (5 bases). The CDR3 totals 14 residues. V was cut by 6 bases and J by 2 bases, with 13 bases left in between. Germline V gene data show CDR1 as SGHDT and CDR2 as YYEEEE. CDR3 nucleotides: TGTGCCAGCATTAACCCCAGGGCCACAGATACGCAGTATTTT. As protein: CASINPRATDTQYF.

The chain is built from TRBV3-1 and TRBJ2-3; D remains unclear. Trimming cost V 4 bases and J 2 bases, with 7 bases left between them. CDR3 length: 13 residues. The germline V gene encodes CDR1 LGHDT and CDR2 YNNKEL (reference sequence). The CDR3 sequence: CASSPFPTDTQYF. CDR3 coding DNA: TGTGCCAGCAGCCCATTCCCCACAGATACGCAGTATTTT.

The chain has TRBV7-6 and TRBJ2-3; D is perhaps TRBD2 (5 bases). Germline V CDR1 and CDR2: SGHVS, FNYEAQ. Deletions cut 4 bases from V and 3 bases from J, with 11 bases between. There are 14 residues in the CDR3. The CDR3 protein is CASSSLAGTDTQYF. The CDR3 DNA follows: TGTGCCAGCAGCTCTCTGGCGGGTACAGATACGCAGTATTTT.

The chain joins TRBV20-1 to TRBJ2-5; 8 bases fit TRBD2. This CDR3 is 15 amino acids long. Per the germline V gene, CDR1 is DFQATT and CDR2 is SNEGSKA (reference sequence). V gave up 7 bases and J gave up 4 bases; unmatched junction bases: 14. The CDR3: CSVQRNSGGRETQYF. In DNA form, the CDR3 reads TGCAGTGTTCAGAGAAACAGCGGGGGTCGAGAGACCCAGTACTTC.

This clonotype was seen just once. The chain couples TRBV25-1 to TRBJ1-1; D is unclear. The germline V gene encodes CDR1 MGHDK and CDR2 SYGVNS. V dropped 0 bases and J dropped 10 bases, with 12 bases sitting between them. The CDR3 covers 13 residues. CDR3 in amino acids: CASSEYQLDLAFF. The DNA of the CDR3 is TGTGCCAGCAGTGAATACCAACTCGATTTAGCTTTCTTT.

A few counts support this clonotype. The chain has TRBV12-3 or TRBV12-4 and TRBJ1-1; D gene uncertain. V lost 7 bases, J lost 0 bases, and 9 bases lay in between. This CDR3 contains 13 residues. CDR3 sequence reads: CASTLKMNTEAFF. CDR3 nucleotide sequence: TGTGCCAGCACGTTGAAGATGAACACTGAAGCTTTCTTT.

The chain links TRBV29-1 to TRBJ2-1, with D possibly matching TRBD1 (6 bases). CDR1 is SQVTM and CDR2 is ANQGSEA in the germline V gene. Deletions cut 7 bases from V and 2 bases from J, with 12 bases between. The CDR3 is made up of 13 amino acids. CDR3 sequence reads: CSDLQGAYNEQFF. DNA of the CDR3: TGCAGCGACCTACAGGGAGCCTACAATGAGCAGTTCTTC.

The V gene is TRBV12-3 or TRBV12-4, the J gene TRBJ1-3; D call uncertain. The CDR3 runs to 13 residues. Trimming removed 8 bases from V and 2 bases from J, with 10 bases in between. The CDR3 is CASQSFAGNTIYF. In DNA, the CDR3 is TGTGCCAGCCAAAGCTTCGCTGGAAACACCATATATTTT.

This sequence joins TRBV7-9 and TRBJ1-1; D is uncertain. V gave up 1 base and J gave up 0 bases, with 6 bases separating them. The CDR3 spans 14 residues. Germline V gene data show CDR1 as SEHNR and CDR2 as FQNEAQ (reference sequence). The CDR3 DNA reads TGTGCCAGCAGCTTAGGGGCCATGAACACTGAAGCTTTCTTT. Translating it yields CASSLGAMNTEAFF.

CDR3 sequence: CASSLAADPYEQYF. The CDR3 DNA is TGTGCCAGCAGCTTAGCAGCAGACCCCTACGAGCAGTACTTC. This chain joins TRBV7-2 and TRBJ2-7; D uncertain. Germline CDR1 and CDR2: SGHTA and FQGNSA. V dropped 0 bases and J dropped 2 bases, with 8 bases sitting between them. The CDR3 extends over 14 amino acids.

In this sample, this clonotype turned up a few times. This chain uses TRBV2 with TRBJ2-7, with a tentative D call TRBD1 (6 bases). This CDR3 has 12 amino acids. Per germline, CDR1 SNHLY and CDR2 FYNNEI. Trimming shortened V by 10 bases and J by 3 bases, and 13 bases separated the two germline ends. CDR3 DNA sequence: TGTGCCACCGGGACAAATTTCTACGAGCAGTACTTC. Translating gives CATGTNFYEQYF.

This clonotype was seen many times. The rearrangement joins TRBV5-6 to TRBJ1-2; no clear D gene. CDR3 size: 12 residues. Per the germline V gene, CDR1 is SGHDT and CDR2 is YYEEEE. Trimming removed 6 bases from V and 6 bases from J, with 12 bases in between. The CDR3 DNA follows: TGTGCCAGCACCGCGGGGTTCCATGGCTACACCTTC. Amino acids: CASTAGFHGYTF.

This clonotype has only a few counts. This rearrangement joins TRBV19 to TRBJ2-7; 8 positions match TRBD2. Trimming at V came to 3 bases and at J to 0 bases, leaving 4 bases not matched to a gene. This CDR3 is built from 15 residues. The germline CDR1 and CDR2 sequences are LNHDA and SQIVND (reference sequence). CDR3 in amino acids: CASSIRGGASYEQYF. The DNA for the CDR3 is TGTGCCAGTAGTATCCGGGGGGGGGCCTCCTACGAGCAGTACTTC.

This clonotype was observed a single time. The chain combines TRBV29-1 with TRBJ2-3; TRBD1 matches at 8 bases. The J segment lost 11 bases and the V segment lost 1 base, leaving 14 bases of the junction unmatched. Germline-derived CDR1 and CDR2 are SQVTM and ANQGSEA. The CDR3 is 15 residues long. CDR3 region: CSVEARQGARGGQYF. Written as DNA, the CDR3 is TGCAGCGTTGAAGCTCGGCAGGGGGCGCGAGGGGGGCAGTATTTT.

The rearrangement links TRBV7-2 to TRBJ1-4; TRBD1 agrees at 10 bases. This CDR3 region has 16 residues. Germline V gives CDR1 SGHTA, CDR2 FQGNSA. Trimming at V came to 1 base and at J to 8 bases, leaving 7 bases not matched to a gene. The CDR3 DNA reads TGTGCCAGCAGCTTAGTTTTGGGACAGGGGAACGAAAAACTGTTTTTT. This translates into CASSLVLGQGNEKLFF.

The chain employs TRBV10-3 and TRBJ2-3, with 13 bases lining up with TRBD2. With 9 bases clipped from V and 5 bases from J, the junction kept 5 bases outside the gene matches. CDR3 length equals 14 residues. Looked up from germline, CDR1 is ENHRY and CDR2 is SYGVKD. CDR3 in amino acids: CAITSGGAGDTQYF. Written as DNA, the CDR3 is TGTGCCATTACTAGCGGGGGGGCTGGAGATACGCAGTATTTT.

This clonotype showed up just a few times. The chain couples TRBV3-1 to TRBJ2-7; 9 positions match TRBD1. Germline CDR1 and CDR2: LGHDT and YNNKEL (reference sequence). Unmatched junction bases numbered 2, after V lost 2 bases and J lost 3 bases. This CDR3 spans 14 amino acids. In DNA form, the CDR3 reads TGTGCCAGCAGCCAAACAGGGGGCAGCTACGAGCAGTACTTC. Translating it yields CASSQTGGSYEQYF.

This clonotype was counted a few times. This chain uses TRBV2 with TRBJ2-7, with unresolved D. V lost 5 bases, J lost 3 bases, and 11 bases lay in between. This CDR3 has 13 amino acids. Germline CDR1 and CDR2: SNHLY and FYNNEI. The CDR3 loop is CASSRARDYEQYF. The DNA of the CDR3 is TGTGCCAGCAGTCGGGCCAGAGACTACGAGCAGTACTTC.

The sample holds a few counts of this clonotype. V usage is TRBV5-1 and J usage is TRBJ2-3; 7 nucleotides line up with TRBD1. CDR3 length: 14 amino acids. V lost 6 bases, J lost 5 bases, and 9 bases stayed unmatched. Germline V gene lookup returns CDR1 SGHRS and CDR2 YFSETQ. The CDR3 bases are TGCGCCAGCACGCCCGACAGGGCGGGAGATACGCAGTATTTT. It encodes CASTPDRAGDTQYF. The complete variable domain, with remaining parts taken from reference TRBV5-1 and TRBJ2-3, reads KAGVTQTPRYLIKTRGQQVTLSCSPISGHRSVSWYQQTPGQGLQFLFEYFSETQRNKGNFPGRFSGRQFSNSRSEMNVSTLELGDSALYLCASTPDRAGDTQYFGPGTRLTVL.

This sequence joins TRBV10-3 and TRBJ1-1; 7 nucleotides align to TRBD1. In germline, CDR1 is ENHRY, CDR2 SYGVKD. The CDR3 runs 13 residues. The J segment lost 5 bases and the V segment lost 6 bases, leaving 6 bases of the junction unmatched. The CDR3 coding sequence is TGTGCCATCAGCCAGACAGGGAAGACTGAAGCTTTCTTT. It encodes CAISQTGKTEAFF.